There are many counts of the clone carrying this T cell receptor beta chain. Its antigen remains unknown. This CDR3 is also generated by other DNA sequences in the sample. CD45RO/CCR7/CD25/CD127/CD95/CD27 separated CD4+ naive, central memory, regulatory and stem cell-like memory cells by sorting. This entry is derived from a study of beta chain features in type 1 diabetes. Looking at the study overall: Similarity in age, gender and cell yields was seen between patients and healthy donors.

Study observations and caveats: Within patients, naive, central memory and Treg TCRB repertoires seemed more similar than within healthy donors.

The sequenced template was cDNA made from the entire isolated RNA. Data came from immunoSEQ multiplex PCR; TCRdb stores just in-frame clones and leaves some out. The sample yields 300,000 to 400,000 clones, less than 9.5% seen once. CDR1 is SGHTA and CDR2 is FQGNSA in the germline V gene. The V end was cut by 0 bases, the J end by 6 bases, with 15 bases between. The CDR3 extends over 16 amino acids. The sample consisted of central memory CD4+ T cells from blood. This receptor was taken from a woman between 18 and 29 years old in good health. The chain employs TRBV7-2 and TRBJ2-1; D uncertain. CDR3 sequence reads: CASSLAGRSTGNEQFF. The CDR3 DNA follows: TGTGCCAGCAGCTTAGCGGGTCGGAGTACGGGCAATGAGCAGTTCTTC.